This T cell receptor beta chain was identified in a study of OX40 agonist ivuxolimab in advanced cancers. The CDR3 length is 13 residues. The V and J ends lost 5 bases and 3 bases respectively, with 8 bases between them. The germline V gene encodes CDR1 SEHNR and CDR2 FQNEAQ (reference sequence). Method: immunoSEQ multiplex PCR; TCRdb's copy keeps in-frame clones and lacks some. The table has 20,000 to 30,000 clones, over 70% seen once. This receptor was identified in an adult with an advanced solid tumor such as melanoma, head and neck, liver or kidney cancer. The input for sequencing was CD4+ or CD8+ T cells sorted from blood, taken in a trial of the OX40 agonist ivuxolimab. The chain has TRBV7-9 and TRBJ2-1, with a possible D match to TRBD1 (5 bases). CDR3 DNA: TGTGCCAGCAGCGCAGACAGCTACAATGAGCAGTTCTTC. This sequence encodes CASSADSYNEQFF.